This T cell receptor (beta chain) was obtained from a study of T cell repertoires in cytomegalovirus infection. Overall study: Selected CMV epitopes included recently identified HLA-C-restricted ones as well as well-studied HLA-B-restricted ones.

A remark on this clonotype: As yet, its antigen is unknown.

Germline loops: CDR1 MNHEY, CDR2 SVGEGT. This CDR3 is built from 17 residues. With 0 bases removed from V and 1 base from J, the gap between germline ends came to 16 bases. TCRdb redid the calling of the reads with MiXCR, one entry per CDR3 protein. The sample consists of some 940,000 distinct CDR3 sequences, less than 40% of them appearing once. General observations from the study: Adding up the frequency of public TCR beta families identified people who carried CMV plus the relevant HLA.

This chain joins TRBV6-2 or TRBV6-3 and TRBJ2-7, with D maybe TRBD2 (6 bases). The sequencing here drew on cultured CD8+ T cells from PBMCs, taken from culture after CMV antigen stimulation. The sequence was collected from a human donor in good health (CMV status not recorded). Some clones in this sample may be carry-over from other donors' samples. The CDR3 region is CASSYSKVPGGSYEQYV. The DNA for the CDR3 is TGTGCCAGCAGTTACTCGAAGGTCCCCGGAGGGTCCTACGAGCAGTACGTC.